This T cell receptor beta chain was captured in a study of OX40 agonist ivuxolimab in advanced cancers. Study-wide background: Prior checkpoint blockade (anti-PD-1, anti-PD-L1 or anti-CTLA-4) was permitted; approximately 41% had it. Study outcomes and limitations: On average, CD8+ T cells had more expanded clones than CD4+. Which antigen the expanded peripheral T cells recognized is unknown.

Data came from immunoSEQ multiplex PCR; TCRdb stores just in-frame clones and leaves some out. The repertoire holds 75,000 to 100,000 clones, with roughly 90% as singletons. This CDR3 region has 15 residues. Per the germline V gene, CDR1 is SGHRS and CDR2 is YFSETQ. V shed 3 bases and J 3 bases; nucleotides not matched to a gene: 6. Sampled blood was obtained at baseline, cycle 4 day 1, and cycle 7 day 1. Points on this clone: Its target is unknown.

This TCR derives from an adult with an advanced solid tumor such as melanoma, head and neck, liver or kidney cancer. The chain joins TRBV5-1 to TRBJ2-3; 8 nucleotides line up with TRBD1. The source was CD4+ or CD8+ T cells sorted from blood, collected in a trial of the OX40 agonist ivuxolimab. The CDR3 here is CASSSMTGVTDTQYF. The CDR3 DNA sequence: TGCGCCAGCAGCTCCATGACAGGGGTAACAGATACGCAGTATTTT.